The 5 T cell receptor beta chains in this list originate from one sample, sequenced in a study of CD8 T cells in ankylosing spondylitis. Notes on the study in general: For ankylosing spondylitis blood, a TCR beta motif of under ten highly homologous variants appeared characteristic.

A single record per CDR3 protein comes from TCRdb applying MiXCR to the 5' RACE reads. The sample lists approximately 140,000 distinct CDR3 sequences; 15% to 20% were seen once. No antigen has been assigned to these receptors. Sample: blood, either unsorted or a sorted T cell fraction (not recorded which). The receptors here all came from a male donor with ankylosing spondylitis.

The V gene is TRBV27, the J gene TRBJ1-2; D possibly corresponds to TRBD1 (6 bases). Trimming stripped 6 bases from V and 8 bases from J, with 10 bases between. This CDR3 region has 11 residues. Germline V gene lookup returns CDR1 MNHEY and CDR2 SMNVEV (reference sequence). The CDR3 reads CASSGGRGYTF. Here the CDR3 DNA reads TGTGCCAGCAGCGGGGGCCGGGGCTACACCTTC.

The chain has TRBV3-1 and TRBJ2-5; no clear D gene. The V and J ends lost 0 bases and 0 bases respectively, with 17 bases between them. Per germline, CDR1 LGHDT and CDR2 YNNKEL (reference sequence). The CDR3 is 18 residues long. The CDR3 loop is CASSQDLRPEPYQETQYF. The CDR3 nucleotides are TGTGCCAGCAGCCAAGATCTCCGACCGGAACCGTACCAAGAGACCCAGTACTTC.

This clonotype was seen a handful of times. This chain links TRBV27 with TRBJ1-5; D gene uncertain. Deletions cut 3 bases from V and 6 bases from J, with 9 bases between. This CDR3 is 13 amino acids long. Germline V gene lookup returns CDR1 MNHEY and CDR2 SMNVEV (reference sequence). The CDR3 coding sequence is TGTGCCAGCAGTTTGGCTAGTTTTCAGCCCCAGCATTTT. It codes for CASSLASFQPQHF.

This chain connects TRBV4-1 to TRBJ2-7; possible D gene TRBD1, 6 bases. The CDR3 spans 16 residues. Trimming took 0 bases from V and 5 from J, leaving 17 bases between them. In germline, CDR1 is MGHRA, CDR2 YSYEKL. The CDR3 DNA sequence: TGCGCCAGCAGCCAAGAAGGGGGATTGTTGGCTCACGAGCAGTACTTC. Its protein is CASSQEGGLLAHEQYF.

The CDR3 protein is CASSPYTGTSENEQFF. In nucleotides, the CDR3 is TGTGCCAGCAGCCCATACACCGGGACTAGCGAGAATGAGCAGTTCTTC. The rearrangement joins TRBV3-1 to TRBJ2-1; TRBD2 agrees at 10 bases. Unmatched junction bases numbered 10, after V lost 4 bases and J lost 7 bases. Germline V CDR1 and CDR2: LGHDT, YNNKEL (reference sequence). This CDR3 has 16 amino acids.